The T cell receptor (beta chain) described here comes from a study of T cell responses to AZD1222 COVID-19 vaccine. Data came from immunoSEQ multiplex PCR; TCRdb stores just in-frame clones and leaves some out. This sample contains over 130,000 clones. Whole-study results and caveats: Donors were largely white British and mainly female; clonal diversity was possibly underestimated. Two AZD1222 administrations were followed by greater Spike-specific TCR breadth and depth.

In regard to this clone: Its cognate antigen is unknown.

The germline gives CDR1 MDHEN, CDR2 SYDVKM. The germline V and J ends were trimmed by 6 bases and 0 bases, with 11 bases remaining between them. CDR3 size: 14 residues. The chain links TRBV28 to TRBJ2-5; D is undetermined. The source of this sequence is an adult in good health. Sequenced input: peripheral blood. CDR3 sequence: CASRRTVYQETQYF. The CDR3 bases are TGTGCCAGCAGGCGTACAGTGTACCAAGAGACCCAGTACTTC.